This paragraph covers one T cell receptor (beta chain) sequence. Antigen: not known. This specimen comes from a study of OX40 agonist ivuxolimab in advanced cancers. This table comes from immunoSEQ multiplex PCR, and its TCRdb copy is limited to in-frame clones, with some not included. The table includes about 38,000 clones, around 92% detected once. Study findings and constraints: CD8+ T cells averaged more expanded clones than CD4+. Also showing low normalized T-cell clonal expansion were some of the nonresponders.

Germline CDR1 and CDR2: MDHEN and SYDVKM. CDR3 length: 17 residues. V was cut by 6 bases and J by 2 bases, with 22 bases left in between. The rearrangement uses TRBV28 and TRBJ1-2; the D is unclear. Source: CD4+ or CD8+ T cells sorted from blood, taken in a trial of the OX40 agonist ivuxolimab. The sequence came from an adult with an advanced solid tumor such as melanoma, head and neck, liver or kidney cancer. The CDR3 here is CASSSLTGGFKNYGYTF. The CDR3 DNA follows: TGTGCCAGCAGCTCCCTCACGGGTGGGTTTAAGAACTATGGCTACACCTTC.